The 19 T cell receptor beta chains listed next were all sequenced from one sample in a study of human T cells and chemical hapten exposure. TCRdb reprocessed the RACE reads with MiXCR, giving one entry per CDR3 protein. Of roughly 200,000 distinct CDR3 sequences in the sample, about 22% were seen once. The time point is: patch test 1, 2 weeks after DPC sensitization. As to treatment: therapeutic diphenylcyclopropenone sensitization with weekly scalp DPC. Sequences were derived from whole blood, sampled in connection with sensitization to the hapten diphenylcyclopropenone (DPC). Receptors originate from a woman between 45 and 65 years old with alopecia areata. Some clones in this sample may be carry-over from other donors' samples.

The table lists this clonotype with a few counts. The chain carries TRBV29-1 and TRBJ1-2; D is undetermined. The CDR3 runs 12 residues. CDR1 and CDR2 (germline): SQVTM, ANQGSEA. Trimming removed 6 bases from V and 6 bases from J, with 14 bases in between. Written as DNA, the CDR3 is TGCAGCGTAGAGGGCCTGGGGAATGGCTACACCTTC. Encoded protein: CSVEGLGNGYTF.

This clonotype was detected a few times. The V call is TRBV21-1, the J call TRBJ1-3; TRBD1, the table's D call, lacks a check against the DNA. TRBV21-1 is an annotated pseudogene. The CDR3 is made up of 18 amino acids. CDR3 sequence: CASGRGGLGPCSGNTIYF. The CDR3 nucleotides read TGTGCCAGCGGACGTGGGGGTCTAGGACCGTGTTCTGGAAACACCATATATTTT.

The rearrangement joins TRBV29-1 to TRBJ1-4; the D is unclear. Between the trimmed V and J ends, which lost 1 base and 8 bases, there was a span of 8 bases. The CDR3 has 12 amino acids. Germline V lookup: CDR1 SQVTM, CDR2 ANQGSEA. CDR3 amino acids: CSVEGQFEKLFF. The CDR3 DNA is TGCAGCGTTGAAGGGCAGTTCGAAAAACTGTTTTTT.

This clonotype appeared many times. The chain couples TRBV5-1 to TRBJ2-2; tentative D call: TRBD1 (5 bases). From germline, CDR1 is SGHRS and CDR2 YFSETQ. The CDR3 spans 14 residues. Trimming took 5 bases from V and 3 from J, leaving 11 bases between them. As DNA, the CDR3 is TGCGCCAGCAGTCCCGTAGGGGACACCGGGGAGCTGTTTTTT. Protein sequence: CASSPVGDTGELFF. Combining the CDR3 with reference TRBV5-1 and TRBJ2-2 gives the whole variable domain KAGVTQTPRYLIKTRGQQVTLSCSPISGHRSVSWYQQTPGQGLQFLFEYFSETQRNKGNFPGRFSGRQFSNSRSEMNVSTLELGDSALYLCASSPVGDTGELFFGEGSRLTVL.

This clonotype has a handful of counts. V gene TRBV5-8 combines with J gene TRBJ1-5; D unresolved. With 0 bases removed from V and 4 bases from J, the gap between germline ends came to 11 bases. CDR3 length: 15 amino acids. Per germline, CDR1 SGHTS and CDR2 YDEGEE. DNA for the CDR3: TGTGCCAGCAGCTTGGGGGCACGGACTAATCAGCCCCAGCATTTT. Translating gives CASSLGARTNQPQHF.

This clonotype occurred a few times. This chain links TRBV20-1 with TRBJ2-7; 11 bases agree with TRBD2. CDR1 DFQATT and CDR2 SNEGSKA come from the germline V gene (reference sequence). Losses at the gene ends were 4 bases for V and 7 bases for J; bases not matched to a gene: 6. The CDR3 is 13 residues long. The CDR3 DNA is TGCAGTGCTACACTAGCGGGAGTGGGTGAGCAGTACTTC. This gives the protein CSATLAGVGEQYF.

V is TRBV10-1 and J is TRBJ2-2, with a weak D call TRBD2 (6 bases). The ends were cut back, 2 bases at V and 6 bases at J, with 7 bases in the middle. This CDR3 is 13 amino acids long. Germline V gives CDR1 WNHNN, CDR2 SYGVQD (reference sequence). CDR3 loop: CASSELASGELFF. CDR3 nucleotide sequence: TGCGCCAGCAGTGAGCTAGCGTCCGGGGAGCTGTTTTTT.

This rearrangement joins TRBV3-1 to TRBJ1-3; unclear D gene. The CDR3 consists of 16 residues. Per germline, CDR1 LGHDT and CDR2 YNNKEL (reference sequence). The V gene lost 4 bases and the J gene lost 0 bases, with 13 bases spanning the gap. The CDR3 nucleotides are TGTGCCAGCAGCCCGACACCTTTCCCCTCTGGAAACACCATATATTTT. Protein sequence: CASSPTPFPSGNTIYF.

This clonotype was found a few times. J is TRBJ2-7 and V is TRBV29-1; D perhaps matches TRBD1 (5 bases). The CDR3 is made up of 13 amino acids. From germline, CDR1 is SQVTM and CDR2 ANQGSEA. V was shortened by 7 bases and J by 7 bases, with 20 bases between the two germline ends. DNA of the CDR3: TGCAGCGCCGCTTGGTCCCACCCAGGGGAGCAGTACTTC. Amino acids: CSAAWSHPGEQYF.

Only a few counts were recorded for this clonotype. The rearrangement links TRBV6-5 to TRBJ2-7; no definite D call. This CDR3 has 13 residues. CDR1 is MNHEY and CDR2 is SVGAGI in the germline V gene. V lost 3 bases and J 5 bases, leaving 11 bases between the germline ends. The CDR3 nucleotides are TGTGCCAGCAGTTATATCCGATCCCACGAGCAGTACTTC. This sequence encodes CASSYIRSHEQYF.

This clonotype came up a few times. The rearrangement joins TRBV4-2 to TRBJ2-2, with unresolved D. The V end lost 0 bases, the J end lost 6 bases, and 14 bases lay between the germline ends. Germline CDR1 LGHNA, CDR2 YNFKEQ. This CDR3 contains 16 residues. The CDR3 DNA sequence: TGTGCCAGCAGCCAAGATACCCAAATACGCGCCGGGGAGCTGTTTTTT. Encoded protein: CASSQDTQIRAGELFF.

Note on this clonotype: With a much larger clone just one base away, this may be a read error. This rearrangement joins TRBV20-1 to TRBJ2-7; TRBD2 is a possible D gene (8 bases). CDR1 is DFQATT and CDR2 is SNEGSKA in the germline V gene (reference sequence). CDR3 length: 15 residues. V lost 5 bases, J lost 4 bases, and 21 bases lay in between. The CDR3 region is CSALLAGRGRYEQYF. DNA for the CDR3: TGCAGTGCTCTTCTAGCGGGCAGGGGGAGATACGAGCAGTACTTC.

The chain has TRBV3-1 and TRBJ1-6; no definite D call. The CDR3 is made up of 15 amino acids. Germline loops: CDR1 LGHDT, CDR2 YNNKEL (reference sequence). With 0 bases removed from V and 9 bases from J, the gap between germline ends came to 12 bases. The chain's CDR3 is CASSQDSTPSSPLHF. CDR3 in DNA: TGTGCCAGCAGCCAAGATTCCACCCCTAGTTCACCCCTCCACTTT.

This clonotype has more than one count but fewer than ten. The CDR3 DNA sequence: TGTGCCAGCTCACCAGAGGGGGGCTATAGCAATCAGCCCCAGCATTTT. This translates into CASSPEGGYSNQPQHF. This chain connects TRBV18 to TRBJ1-5, with a weak D call TRBD1 (6 bases). CDR1 and CDR2 (germline): KGHSH, LQKENI. This CDR3 has 16 residues. Trimming stripped 2 bases from V and 0 bases from J, with 11 bases between.

This chain links TRBV24-1 with TRBJ1-5; D unresolved. V was cut by 2 bases and J by 2 bases, with 15 bases left in between. CDR1 and CDR2 (germline): KGHDR, SFDVKD. This CDR3 contains 17 residues. The CDR3 DNA sequence: TGTGCCACCAGTGATTCCCGGACGGGCGGAGGCAATCAGCCCCAGCATTTT. This gives the protein CATSDSRTGGGNQPQHF.

This clonotype was observed at least ten times. The chain couples TRBV2 to TRBJ2-1; 8 bases match TRBD2. Germline V gene lookup returns CDR1 SNHLY and CDR2 FYNNEI. CDR3 length: 15 amino acids. V shed 8 bases, J shed 3 bases, and the junction held 9 bases outside the gene matches. The DNA for the CDR3 is TGTGCCAGCGGGTTGACTAGCGCTAGCTACAATGAGCAGTTCTTC. It encodes CASGLTSASYNEQFF. The variable domain in full, with the rest retrieved from reference TRBV2 and TRBJ2-1, is EPEVTQTPSHQVTQMGQEVILRCVPISNHLYFYWYRQILGQKVEFLVSFYNNEISEKSEIFDDQFSVERPDGSNFTLKIRSTKLEDSAMYFCASGLTSASYNEQFFGPGTRLTVL.

This clonotype has just a few counts. The chain couples TRBV5-1 to TRBJ1-6; 8 bases fit TRBD1. The CDR3 is 16 residues long. Germline lookup yields CDR1 SGHRS and CDR2 YFSETQ. V trimming: 4 bases; J trimming: 5 bases; junction bases outside the gene matches: 8. The CDR3 here is CASSVGQGSNNSPLHF. The CDR3 DNA is TGCGCCAGCAGCGTTGGACAGGGTTCTAATAATTCACCCCTCCACTTT.

This chain links TRBV7-8 with TRBJ2-5; D uncertain. Germline-derived CDR1 and CDR2 are SGHVS and FQNEAQ. V was shortened by 4 bases and J by 2 bases, with 14 bases between the two germline ends. The CDR3 is 15 residues long. The CDR3 is CASSSPYEAQETQYF. The CDR3 DNA is TGTGCCAGCAGCTCTCCTTACGAAGCGCAAGAGACCCAGTACTTC. The whole variable domain, remainder taken from reference TRBV7-8 and TRBJ2-5, is GAGVSQSPRYKVAKRGQDVALRCDPISGHVSLFWYQQALGQGPEFLTYFQNEAQLDKSGLPSDRFFAERPEGSVSTLKIQRTQQEDSAVYLCASSSPYEAQETQYFGPGTRLLVL.

The CDR3, as DNA: TGTGCCAGCAGTTTTAATCCGGAGTTGCCTGAAGCTTTCTTT. It translates to CASSFNPELPEAFF. V and J are TRBV12-3 or TRBV12-4 and TRBJ1-1; unclear D gene. The V gene lost 3 bases and the J gene lost 6 bases, with 14 bases spanning the gap. The CDR3 has 14 amino acids.